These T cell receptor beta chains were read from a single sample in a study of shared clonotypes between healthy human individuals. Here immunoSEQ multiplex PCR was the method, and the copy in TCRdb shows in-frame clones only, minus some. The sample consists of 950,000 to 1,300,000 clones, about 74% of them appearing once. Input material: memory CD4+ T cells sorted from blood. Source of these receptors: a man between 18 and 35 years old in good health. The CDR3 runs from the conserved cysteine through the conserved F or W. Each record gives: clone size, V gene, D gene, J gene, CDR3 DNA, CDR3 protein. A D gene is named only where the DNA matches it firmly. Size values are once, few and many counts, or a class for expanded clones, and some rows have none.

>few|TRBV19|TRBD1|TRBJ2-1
TGTGCCAGTAGTAGAAGGGACAGGGGATCCTACAATGAGCAGTTCTTC
CASSRRDRGSYNEQFF
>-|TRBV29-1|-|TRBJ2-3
TGCAGCGTTGAACGCGGCGGGGATACGCAGTATTTT
CSVERGGDTQYF
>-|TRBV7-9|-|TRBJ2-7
TGTGCCAGCAGCTTATTGGGGCAAAGCTCCTACGAGCAGTACTTC
CASSLLGQSSYEQYF
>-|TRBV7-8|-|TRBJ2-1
TGTGCCAGCAGCCCCCGTCAGGGGGGCTACAATGAGCAGTTCTTC
CASSPRQGGYNEQFF
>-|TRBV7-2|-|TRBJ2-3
TGTGCCAGCAGCTCATATATAGATACGCAGTATTTT
CASSSYIDTQYF
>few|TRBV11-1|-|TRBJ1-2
TGTGCCAGCAGCTTACGGGGGGCAAACTATGGCTACACCTTC
CASSLRGANYGYTF
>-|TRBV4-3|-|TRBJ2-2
TGCGCCAGCAGCCAAGCTGGCGACTTGTTCACCGGGGAGCTGTTTTTT
CASSQAGDLFTGELFF
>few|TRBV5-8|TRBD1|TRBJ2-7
TGTGCCAGCAGCTTGGGGACGGGACAGTCCTACTACGAGCAGTACTTC
CASSLGTGQSYYEQYF
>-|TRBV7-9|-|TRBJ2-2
TGTGCCAGCAGCTCGACTATGGTCGGGGAGCTGTTTTTT
CASSSTMVGELFF
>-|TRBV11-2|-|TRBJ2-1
TGTGCCAGCAGCTATGTGGGGGGATTTTATGAGCAGTTCTTC
CASSYVGGFYEQFF
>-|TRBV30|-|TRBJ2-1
TGTGCCTGGGACGGGAGTAACAATGAGCAGTTCTTC
CAWDGSNNEQFF
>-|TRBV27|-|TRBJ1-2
TGTGCCAGCAGTTCCCTTAGTTCCGGGTCGAGATATGGCTACACCTTC
CASSSLSSGSRYGYTF
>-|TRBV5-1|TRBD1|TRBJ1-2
TGCGCCAGCAGCGCGGGACAGGGGGGGCCCTATGGCTACACCTTC
CASSAGQGGPYGYTF
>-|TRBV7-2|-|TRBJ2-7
TGTGCCAGCAGCTCCAACAGCTACGAGCAGTACTTC
CASSSNSYEQYF
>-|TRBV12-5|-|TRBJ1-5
TGTGCTAGTGGTCCCGAGGCCGGCAATCAGCCCCAGCATTTT
CASGPEAGNQPQHF
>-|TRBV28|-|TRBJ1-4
TGTGCCAGCGGAGGGGGAACTAATGAAAAACTGTTTTTT
CASGGGTNEKLFF
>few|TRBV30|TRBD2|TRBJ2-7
TGTGCCTGTTCCACACAGTCAGCGGGACGAGGCTACGAGCAGTACTTC
CACSTQSAGRGYEQYF
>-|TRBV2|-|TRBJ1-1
TGTGCCGGCGGGTTGAACACTGAAGCTTTCTTT
CAGGLNTEAFF
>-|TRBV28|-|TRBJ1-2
TGTGCCAGCAACGCAGGGAGTGGCGGCTACACCTTC
CASNAGSGGYTF
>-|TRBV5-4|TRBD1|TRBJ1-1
TGTGCCAGCAGCTTGGCGTCAGGGGGCTTCACTGAAGCTTTCTTT
CASSLASGGFTEAFF
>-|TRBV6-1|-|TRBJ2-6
TGTGCCAGCCAAAGGGCTGGGGCCAACGTCCTGACTTTC
CASQRAGANVLTF
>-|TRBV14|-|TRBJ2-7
TGTGCCAGCAGCCAAGATCTAGGGATAAGGTACGAGCAGTACTTC
CASSQDLGIRYEQYF
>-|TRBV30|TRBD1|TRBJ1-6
TGTGCCTGGAGTGTGTCAGGGGGTGGGTCACCCCTCCACTTT
CAWSVSGGGSPLHF
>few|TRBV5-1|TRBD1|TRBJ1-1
TGCGCCAGCGGGGACAGCACTGAAGCTTTCTTT
CASGDSTEAFF
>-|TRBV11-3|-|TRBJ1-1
TGTGCCAGCAGACTTCTCGGGGCAGGGATGGCCCCGAGGCCTGAAGCTTTCTTT
CASRLLGAGMAPRPEAFF
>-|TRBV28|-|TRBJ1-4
TGTGCCAGCAGTCTAAGGATTGCAACTAATGAAAAACTGTTTTTT
CASSLRIATNEKLFF
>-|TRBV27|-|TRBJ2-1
TGTGCCAGCAGGGGCAGGACAAGTGCCCCTTCGGGTGAGCAGTTCTTC
CASRGRTSAPSGEQFF
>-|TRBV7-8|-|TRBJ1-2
TGTGCCAGCAGCTTACTAAGCCAGTCTAACTATGGCTACACCTTC
CASSLLSQSNYGYTF
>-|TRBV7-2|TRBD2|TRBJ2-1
TGTGCCAGCAGCTTAGCTTTAGCGGGGGGGCTTGATGAGCAGTTCTTC
CASSLALAGGLDEQFF
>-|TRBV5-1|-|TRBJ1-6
TGCGCCAGCAGCTTGGCGGCCAAGGGGGATTCACCCCTCCACTTT
CASSLAAKGDSPLHF
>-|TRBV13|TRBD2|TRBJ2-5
TGTGCCAGCAGCGGAAGTAAGCGGGGGGGCCTTGAGACCCAGTACTTC
CASSGSKRGGLETQYF
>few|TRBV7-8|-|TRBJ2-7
TGTGCCAGCAGCTTGACCGGGACGGAGTACGAGCAGTACTTC
CASSLTGTEYEQYF
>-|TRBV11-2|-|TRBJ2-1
TGTGCCAGCAGTCCCGGCAGGGGACATGAGCAGTTCTTC
CASSPGRGHEQFF
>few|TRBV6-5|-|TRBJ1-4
TGTGCCAGCAGTTACCGGGACACTAATGAAAAACTGTTTTTT
CASSYRDTNEKLFF
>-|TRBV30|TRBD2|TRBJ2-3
TGTGCCTGGAATAGCGGGGCAAGCACAGATACGCAGTATTTT
CAWNSGASTDTQYF
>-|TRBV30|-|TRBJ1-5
TGTGCCTGGAGACCGGGAAATAGCAATCAGCCCCAGCATTTT
CAWRPGNSNQPQHF
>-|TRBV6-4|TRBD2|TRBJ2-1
TGTGCCAGCAGCCTACTAGCGGGAGGGCCGGGGGAGCAGTTCTTC
CASSLLAGGPGEQFF